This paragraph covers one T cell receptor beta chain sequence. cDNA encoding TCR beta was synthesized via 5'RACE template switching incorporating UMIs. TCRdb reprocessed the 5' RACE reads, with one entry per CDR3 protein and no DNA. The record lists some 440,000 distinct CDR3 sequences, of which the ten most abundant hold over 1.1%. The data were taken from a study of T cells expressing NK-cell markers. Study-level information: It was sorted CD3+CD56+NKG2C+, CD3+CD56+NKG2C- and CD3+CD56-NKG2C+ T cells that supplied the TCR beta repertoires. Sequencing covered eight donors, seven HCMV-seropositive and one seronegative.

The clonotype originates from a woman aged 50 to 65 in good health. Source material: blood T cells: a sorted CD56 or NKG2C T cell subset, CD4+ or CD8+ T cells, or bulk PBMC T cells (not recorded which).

The CDR3 protein is CASSPPGRGGVEQFF. This rearrangement joins TRBV18 to TRBJ2-1; the TCRdb D gene call, TRBD1, has no DNA to confirm it. CDR1 and CDR2 from the germline V gene are KGHSH and LQKENI. CDR3 length equals 15 residues.